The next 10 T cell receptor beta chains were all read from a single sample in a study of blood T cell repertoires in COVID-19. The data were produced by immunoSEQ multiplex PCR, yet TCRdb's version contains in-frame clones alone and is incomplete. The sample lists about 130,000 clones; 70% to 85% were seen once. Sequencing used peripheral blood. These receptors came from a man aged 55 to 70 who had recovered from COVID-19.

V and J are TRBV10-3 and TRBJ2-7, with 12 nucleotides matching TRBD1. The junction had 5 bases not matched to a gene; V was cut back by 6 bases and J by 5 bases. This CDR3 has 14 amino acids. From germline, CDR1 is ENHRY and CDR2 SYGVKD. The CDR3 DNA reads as TGTGCCATCAGATCGGGACAGGGGGCGAACGAGCAGTACTTC. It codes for CAIRSGQGANEQYF.

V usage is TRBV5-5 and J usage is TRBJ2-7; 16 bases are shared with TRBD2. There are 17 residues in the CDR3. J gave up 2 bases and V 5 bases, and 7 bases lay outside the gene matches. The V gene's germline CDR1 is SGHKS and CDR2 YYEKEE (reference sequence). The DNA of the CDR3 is TGTGCCAGCAGGTTTTCCGGGACTAGCGGGGGGGCCTACGAGCAGTACTTC. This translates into CASRFSGTSGGAYEQYF.

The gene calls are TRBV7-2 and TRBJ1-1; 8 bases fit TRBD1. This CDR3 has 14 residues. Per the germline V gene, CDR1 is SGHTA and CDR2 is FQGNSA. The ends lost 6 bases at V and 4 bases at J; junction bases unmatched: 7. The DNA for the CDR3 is TGTGCCAGCAGGGTTCAGGGGGCGGCCACTGAAGCTTTCTTT. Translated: CASRVQGAATEAFF. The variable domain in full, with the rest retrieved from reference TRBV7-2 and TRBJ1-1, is GAGVSQSPSNKVTEKGKDVELRCDPISGHTALYWYRQSLGQGLEFLIYFQGNSAPDKSGLPSDRFSAERTGGSVSTLTIQRTQQEDSAVYLCASRVQGAATEAFFGQGTRLTVV.

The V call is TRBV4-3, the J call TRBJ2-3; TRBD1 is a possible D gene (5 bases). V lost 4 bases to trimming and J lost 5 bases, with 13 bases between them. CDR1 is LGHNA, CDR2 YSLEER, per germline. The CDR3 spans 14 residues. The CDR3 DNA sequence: TGCGCCAGCAGCCCAAGTGGGGCCCTAGATACGCAGTATTTT. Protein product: CASSPSGALDTQYF.

The CDR3 protein is CASSSLSGGPGTDTQYF. In DNA, the CDR3 is TGTGCCAGCAGCTCTCTTAGCGGGGGGCCGGGCACAGATACGCAGTATTTT. The rearrangement uses TRBV5-4 and TRBJ2-3; TRBD2 matches 10 bases. CDR3 length: 17 residues. Germline trimming cut 3 bases from V and 1 base from J; bases unmatched to any gene: 8. Per the germline V gene, CDR1 is SGHNT and CDR2 is YYREEE (reference sequence). Together with reference TRBV5-4 and TRBJ2-3, the CDR3 gives the full variable domain: ETGVTQSPTHLIKTRGQQVTLRCSSQSGHNTVSWYQQALGQGPQFIFQYYREEENGRGNFPPRFSGLQFPNYSSELNVNALELDDSALYLCASSSLSGGPGTDTQYFGPGTRLTVL.

For the CDR3, the DNA is TGTGCCAGCAGCTTAGGTTGGGACAGTACAACTAATGAGCAGTTCTTC. It translates to CASSLGWDSTTNEQFF. The genes are TRBV11-2 and TRBJ2-1, with TRBD1 identical over 7 bases. This CDR3 has 16 residues. The germline CDR1 and CDR2 sequences are SGHAT and FQNNGV. Trimming at V came to 1 base and at J to 7 bases, leaving 10 bases not matched to a gene.

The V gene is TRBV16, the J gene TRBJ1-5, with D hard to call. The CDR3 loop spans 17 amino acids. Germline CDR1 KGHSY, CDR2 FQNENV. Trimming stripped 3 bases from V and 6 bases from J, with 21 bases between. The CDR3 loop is CASSHYPGYGNGQPQHF. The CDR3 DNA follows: TGTGCCAGCAGCCACTACCCTGGATACGGGAATGGTCAGCCCCAGCATTTT.

CDR3 coding DNA: TGTGCCAGCAGTACTACAGGGGGAAGAGAGCAGTACTTC. Protein product: CASSTTGGREQYF. The V gene is TRBV12-3 or TRBV12-4, the J gene TRBJ2-7; 8 bases are shared with TRBD1. The length of the CDR3 is 13 residues. Trimming at V came to 5 bases and at J to 7 bases, leaving 7 bases not matched to a gene.

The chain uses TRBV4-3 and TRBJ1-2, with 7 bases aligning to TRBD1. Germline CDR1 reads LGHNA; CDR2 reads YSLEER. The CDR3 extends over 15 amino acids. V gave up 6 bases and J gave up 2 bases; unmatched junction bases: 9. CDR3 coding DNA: TGCGCCAGCAGTTTCGACAGGGACGTAAACTATGGCTACACCTTC. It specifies CASSFDRDVNYGYTF.

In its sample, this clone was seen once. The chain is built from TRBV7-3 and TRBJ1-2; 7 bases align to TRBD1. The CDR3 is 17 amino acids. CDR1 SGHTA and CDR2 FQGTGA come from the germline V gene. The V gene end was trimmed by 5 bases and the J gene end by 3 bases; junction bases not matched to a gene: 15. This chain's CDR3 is CASSRETGRKRDYGYTF. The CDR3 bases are TGTGCCAGCAGCCGAGAGACAGGGCGCAAGAGGGACTATGGCTACACCTTC.